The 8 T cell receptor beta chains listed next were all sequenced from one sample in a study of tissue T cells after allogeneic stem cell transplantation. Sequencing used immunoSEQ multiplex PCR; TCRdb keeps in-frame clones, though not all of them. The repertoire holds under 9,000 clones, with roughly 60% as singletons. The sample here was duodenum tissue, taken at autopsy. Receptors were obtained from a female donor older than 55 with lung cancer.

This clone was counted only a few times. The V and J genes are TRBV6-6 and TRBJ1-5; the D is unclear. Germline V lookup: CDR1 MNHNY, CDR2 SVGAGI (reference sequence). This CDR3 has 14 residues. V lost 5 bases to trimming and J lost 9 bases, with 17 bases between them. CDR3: CASSMSTRMGPQHF. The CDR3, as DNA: TGTGCCAGCAGTATGAGCACCCGAATGGGGCCCCAGCATTTT.

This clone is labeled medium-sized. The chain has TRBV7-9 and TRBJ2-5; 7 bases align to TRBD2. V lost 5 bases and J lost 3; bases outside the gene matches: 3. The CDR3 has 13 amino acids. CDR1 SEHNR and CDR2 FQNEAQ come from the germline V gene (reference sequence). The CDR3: CASSVSGKETQYF. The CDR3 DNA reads TGTGCCAGCAGCGTAAGCGGGAAAGAGACCCAGTACTTC.

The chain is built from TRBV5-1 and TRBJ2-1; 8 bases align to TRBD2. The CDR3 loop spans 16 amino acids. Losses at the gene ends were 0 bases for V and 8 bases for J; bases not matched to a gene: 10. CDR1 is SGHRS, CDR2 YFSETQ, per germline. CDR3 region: CASSLGPDGGRYEQFF. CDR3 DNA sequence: TGCGCCAGCAGCTTGGGACCAGATGGCGGGAGGTATGAGCAGTTCTTC.

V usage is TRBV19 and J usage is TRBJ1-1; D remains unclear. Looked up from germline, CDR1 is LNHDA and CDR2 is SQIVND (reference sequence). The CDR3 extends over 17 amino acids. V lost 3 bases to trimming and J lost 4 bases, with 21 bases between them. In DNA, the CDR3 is TGTGCCAGTAGTATCGAACACCGAGCCAAGCCCACCACTGAAGCTTTCTTT. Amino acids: CASSIEHRAKPTTEAFF. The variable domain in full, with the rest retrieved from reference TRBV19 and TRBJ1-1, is DGGITQSPKYLFRKEGQNVTLSCEQNLNHDAMYWYRQDPGQGLRLIYYSQIVNDFQKGDIAEGYSVSREKKESFPLTVTSAQKNPTAFYLCASSIEHRAKPTTEAFFGQGTRLTVV.

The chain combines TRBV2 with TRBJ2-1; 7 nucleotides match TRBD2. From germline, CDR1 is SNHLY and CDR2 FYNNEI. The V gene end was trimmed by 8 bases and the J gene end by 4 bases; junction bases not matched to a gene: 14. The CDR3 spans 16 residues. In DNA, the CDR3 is TGTGCCAGCTCTGCGGTCGGGGGGACTCAATACAATGAGCAGTTCTTC. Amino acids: CASSAVGGTQYNEQFF.

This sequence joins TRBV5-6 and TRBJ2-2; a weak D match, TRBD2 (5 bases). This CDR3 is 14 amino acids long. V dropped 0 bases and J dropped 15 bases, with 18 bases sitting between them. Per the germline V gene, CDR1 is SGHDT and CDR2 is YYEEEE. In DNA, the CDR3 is TGTGCCAGCAGCTTGGGGCCCGGGATTGAGCTTTTGTTTTTT. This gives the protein CASSLGPGIELLFF. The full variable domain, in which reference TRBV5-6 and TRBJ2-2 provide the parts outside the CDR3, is DAGVTQSPTHLIKTRGQQVTLRCSPKSGHDTVSWYQQALGQGPQFIFQYYEEEERQRGNFPDRFSGHQFPNYSSELNVNALLLGDSALYLCASSLGPGIELLFFGEGSRLTVL.

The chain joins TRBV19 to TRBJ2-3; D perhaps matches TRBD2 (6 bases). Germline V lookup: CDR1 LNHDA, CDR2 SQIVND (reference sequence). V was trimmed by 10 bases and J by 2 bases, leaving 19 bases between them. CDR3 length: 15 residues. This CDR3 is CATVESGYLTDTQYF. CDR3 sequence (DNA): TGTGCCACCGTCGAGAGCGGGTATCTCACAGATACGCAGTATTTT.

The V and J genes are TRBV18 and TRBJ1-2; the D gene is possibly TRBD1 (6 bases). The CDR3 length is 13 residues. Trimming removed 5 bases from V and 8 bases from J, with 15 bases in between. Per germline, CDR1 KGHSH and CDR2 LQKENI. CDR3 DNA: TGTGCCAGCTCAGCTACAGGGTCAGGAGGCTACACCTTC. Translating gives CASSATGSGGYTF. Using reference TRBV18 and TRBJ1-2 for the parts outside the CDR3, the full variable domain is NAGVMQNPRHLVRRRGQEARLRCSPMKGHSHVYWYRQLPEEGLKFMVYLQKENIIDESGMPKERFSAEFPKEGPSILRIQQVVRGDSAAYFCASSATGSGGYTFGSGTRLTVV.